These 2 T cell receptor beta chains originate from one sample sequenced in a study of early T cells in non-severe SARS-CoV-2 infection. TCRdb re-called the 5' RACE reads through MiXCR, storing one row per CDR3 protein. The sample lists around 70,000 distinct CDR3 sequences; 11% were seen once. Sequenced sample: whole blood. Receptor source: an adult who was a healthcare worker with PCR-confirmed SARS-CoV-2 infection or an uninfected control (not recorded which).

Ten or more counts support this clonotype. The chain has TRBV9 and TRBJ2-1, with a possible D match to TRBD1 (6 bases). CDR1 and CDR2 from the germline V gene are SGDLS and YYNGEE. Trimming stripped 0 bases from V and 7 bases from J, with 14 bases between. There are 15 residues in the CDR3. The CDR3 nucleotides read TGTGCCAGCAGCGTAGAAGGGGACAATACAAATGAGCAGTTCTTC. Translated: CASSVEGDNTNEQFF.

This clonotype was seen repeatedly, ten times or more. The CDR3 here is CAISESGQTNSYEQYF. The CDR3 DNA reads TGTGCCATCAGTGAGTCTGGGCAGACTAACTCCTACGAGCAGTACTTC. V usage is TRBV10-3 and J usage is TRBJ2-7, with a tentative D call TRBD2 (5 bases). Trimming shortened V by 0 bases and J by 0 bases, and 12 bases separated the two germline ends. The CDR3 runs 16 residues. Germline V gives CDR1 ENHRY, CDR2 SYGVKD.